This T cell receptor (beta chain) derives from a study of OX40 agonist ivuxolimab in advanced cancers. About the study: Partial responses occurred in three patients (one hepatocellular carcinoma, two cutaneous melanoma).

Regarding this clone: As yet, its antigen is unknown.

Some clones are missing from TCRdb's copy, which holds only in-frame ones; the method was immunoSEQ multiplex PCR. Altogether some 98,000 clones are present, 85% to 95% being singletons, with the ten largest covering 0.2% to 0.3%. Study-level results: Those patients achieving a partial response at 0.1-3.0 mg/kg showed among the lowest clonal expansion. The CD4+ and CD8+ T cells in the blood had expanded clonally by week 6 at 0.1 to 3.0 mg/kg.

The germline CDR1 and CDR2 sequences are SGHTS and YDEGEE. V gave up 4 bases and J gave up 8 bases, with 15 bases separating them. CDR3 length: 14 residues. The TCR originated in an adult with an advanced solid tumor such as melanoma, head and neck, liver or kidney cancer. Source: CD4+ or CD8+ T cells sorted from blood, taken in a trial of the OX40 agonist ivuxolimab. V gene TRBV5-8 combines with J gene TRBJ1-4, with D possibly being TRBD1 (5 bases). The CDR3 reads CASSPRVLGEKLFF. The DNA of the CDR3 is TGTGCCAGCAGCCCCAGGGTACTCGGAGAAAAACTGTTTTTT.